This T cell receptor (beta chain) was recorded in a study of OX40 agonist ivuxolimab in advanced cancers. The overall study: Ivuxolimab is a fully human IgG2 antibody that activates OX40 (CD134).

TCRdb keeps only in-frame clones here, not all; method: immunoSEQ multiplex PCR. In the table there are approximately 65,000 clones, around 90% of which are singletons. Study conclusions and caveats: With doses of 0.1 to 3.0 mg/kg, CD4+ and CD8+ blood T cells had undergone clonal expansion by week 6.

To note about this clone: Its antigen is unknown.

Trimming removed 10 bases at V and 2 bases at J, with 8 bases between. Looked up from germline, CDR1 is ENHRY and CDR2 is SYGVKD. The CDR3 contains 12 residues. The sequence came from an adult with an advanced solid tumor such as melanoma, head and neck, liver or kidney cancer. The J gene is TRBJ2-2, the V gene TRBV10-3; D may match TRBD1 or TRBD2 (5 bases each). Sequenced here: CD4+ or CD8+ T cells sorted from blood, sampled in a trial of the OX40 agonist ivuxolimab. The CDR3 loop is CATGTNTGELFF. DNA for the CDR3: TGTGCCACCGGGACCAACACCGGGGAGCTGTTTTTT.